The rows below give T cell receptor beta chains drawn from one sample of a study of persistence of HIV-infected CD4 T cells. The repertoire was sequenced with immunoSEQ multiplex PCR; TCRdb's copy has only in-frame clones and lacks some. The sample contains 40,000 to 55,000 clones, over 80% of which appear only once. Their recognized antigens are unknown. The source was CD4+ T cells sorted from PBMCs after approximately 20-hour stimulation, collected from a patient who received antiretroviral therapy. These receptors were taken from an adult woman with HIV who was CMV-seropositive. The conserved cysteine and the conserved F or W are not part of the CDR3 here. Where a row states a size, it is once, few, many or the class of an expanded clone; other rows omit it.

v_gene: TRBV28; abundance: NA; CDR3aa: ASSSPRGPSYEQY
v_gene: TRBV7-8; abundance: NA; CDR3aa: ASTLTGGGYGYT
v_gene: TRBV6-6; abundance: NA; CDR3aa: ASRELDTSNYGYT
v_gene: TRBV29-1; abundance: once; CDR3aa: SVAGGTGANVLT
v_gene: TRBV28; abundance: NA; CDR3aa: ASSLRGGIRGYT
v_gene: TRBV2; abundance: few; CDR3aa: ASSYYINAEAF
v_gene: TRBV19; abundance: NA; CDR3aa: ATRSGWEQF
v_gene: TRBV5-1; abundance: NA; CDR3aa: ASSPRSDSNIQY
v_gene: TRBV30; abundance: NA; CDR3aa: AWSKPLGQQSEQY
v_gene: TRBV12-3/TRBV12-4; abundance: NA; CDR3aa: ASSPPNTEAF
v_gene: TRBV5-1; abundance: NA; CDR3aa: ASSLDANYGYT
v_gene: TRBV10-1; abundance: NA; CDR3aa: ASSDPGMREAF
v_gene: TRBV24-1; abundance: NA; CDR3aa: ATERELRAGLQETQY
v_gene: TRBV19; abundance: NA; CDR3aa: ASSFWTSGRGSHEQF
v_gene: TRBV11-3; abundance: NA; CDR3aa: ASSLGGGPSSYNEQF
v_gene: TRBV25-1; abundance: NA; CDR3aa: ASRGQGINQPQH
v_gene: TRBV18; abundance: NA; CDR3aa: VSSPRQGEETQY
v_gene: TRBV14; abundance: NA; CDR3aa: ASSLPGTGGVYGYT
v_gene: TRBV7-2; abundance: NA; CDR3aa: ASSSDLTSGGRQF
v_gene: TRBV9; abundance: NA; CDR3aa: ASGAAGNTIY
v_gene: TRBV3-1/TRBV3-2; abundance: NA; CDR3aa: ASSQEVRGTEAF
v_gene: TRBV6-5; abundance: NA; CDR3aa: ASSSRDRAYEQY
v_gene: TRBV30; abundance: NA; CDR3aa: AWSVREGSNQPQH
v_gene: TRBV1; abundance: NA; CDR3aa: TSSQGPRPYSGNIQY
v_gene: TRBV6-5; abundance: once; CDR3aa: ASSYLGGGPQYEQY
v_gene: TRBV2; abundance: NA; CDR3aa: ASRLTDREGEKLF
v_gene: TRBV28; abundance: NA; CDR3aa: ASRQGFSNQPQH
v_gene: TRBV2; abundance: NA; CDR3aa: ASSKQGAENTEAF
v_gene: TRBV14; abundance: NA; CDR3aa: ASSQQAYGYT
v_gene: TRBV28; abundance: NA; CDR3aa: ASSLVRSGANVLT
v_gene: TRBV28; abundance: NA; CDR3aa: ASSFLSFYGYT
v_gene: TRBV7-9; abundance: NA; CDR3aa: ASTRESSNSPLH
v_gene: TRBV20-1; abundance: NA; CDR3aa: SASRAGGYEQY
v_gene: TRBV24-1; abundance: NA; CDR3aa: ATSAKRGGSYNEQF
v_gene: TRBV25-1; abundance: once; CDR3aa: ASSEWTKEKLF
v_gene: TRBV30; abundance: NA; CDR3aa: AWYRQANEKLF
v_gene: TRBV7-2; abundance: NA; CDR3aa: ASSLAPGTVYNEQF
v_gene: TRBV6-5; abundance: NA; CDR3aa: ASSYSTGTGGAF
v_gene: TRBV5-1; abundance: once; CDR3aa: ASSLDRDYGYT
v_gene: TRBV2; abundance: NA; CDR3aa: ASSRNVRTDTQY
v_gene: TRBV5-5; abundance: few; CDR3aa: ASSLGQGAGAFYT
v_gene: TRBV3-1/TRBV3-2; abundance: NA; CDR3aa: ASSQAQGFQPQH
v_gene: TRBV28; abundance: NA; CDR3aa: ASSFAAGANVLT